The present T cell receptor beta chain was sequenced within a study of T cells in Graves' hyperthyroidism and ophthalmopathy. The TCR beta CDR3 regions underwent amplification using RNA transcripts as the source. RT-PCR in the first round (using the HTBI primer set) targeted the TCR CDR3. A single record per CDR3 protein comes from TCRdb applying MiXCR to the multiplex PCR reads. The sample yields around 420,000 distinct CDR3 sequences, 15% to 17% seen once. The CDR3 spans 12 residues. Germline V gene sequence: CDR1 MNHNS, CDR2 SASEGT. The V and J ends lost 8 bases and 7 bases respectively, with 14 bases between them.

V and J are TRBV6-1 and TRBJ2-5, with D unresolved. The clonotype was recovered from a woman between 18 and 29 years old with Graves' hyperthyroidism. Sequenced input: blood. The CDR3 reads CASSDPALTQYF. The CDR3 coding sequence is TGTGCCAGCTCAGACCCCGCGTTGACCCAGTACTTC.